These 27 T cell receptor beta chains were sequenced from one sample in a study of technical replicates of blood from a few donors. TCRdb keeps only in-frame clones here, not all; method: immunoSEQ multiplex PCR. Of fewer than 20,000 clones listed, 82% are singletons. Sample: PBMCs. The source is a human donor in good health. Some clones in this sample may be carry-over from other donors' samples.

The V and J genes are TRBV19 and TRBJ1-2; TRBD1 is a possible D gene (6 bases). Germline CDR1 reads LNHDA; CDR2 reads SQIVND (reference sequence). The CDR3 consists of 13 residues. V was trimmed by 6 bases and J by 5 bases, leaving 13 bases between them. The CDR3 DNA follows: TGTGCCAGTAGCCCAGGGGTTGGATATGGCTACACCTTC. Translation gives CASSPGVGYGYTF.

V is TRBV2 and J is TRBJ2-7; 7 nucleotides match TRBD2. CDR3 length: 17 residues. CDR1 SNHLY and CDR2 FYNNEI come from the germline V gene. The ends lost 5 bases at V and 0 bases at J; junction bases unmatched: 13. CDR3 DNA sequence: TGTGCCAGCAGTACTCCTTTCGGGGGGATGAGCTCCTACGAGCAGTACTTC. Its translation: CASSTPFGGMSSYEQYF. The full variable domain, rest sourced from reference TRBV2 and TRBJ2-7, is EPEVTQTPSHQVTQMGQEVILRCVPISNHLYFYWYRQILGQKVEFLVSFYNNEISEKSEIFDDQFSVERPDGSNFTLKIRSTKLEDSAMYFCASSTPFGGMSSYEQYFGPGTRLTVT.

This clone appeared a few times. The chain employs TRBV18 and TRBJ2-2; D call uncertain. The CDR3 extends over 15 amino acids. The germline V gene encodes CDR1 KGHSH and CDR2 LQKENI. Deletions cut 2 bases from V and 1 base from J, with 8 bases between. CDR3 region: CASSPDSGNTGELFF. The CDR3 nucleotides read TGTGCCAGCTCACCAGACTCCGGGAACACCGGGGAGCTGTTTTTT. Full variable domain (outside the CDR3, taken from reference TRBV18 and TRBJ2-2): NAGVMQNPRHLVRRRGQEARLRCSPMKGHSHVYWYRQLPEEGLKFMVYLQKENIIDESGMPKERFSAEFPKEGPSILRIQQVVRGDSAAYFCASSPDSGNTGELFFGEGSRLTVL.

The chain has TRBV5-1 and TRBJ2-1; D perhaps matches TRBD1 (5 bases). V gave up 4 bases and J gave up 5 bases, with 16 bases separating them. Germline V gene data show CDR1 as SGHRS and CDR2 as YFSETQ. The CDR3 is 15 residues long. The CDR3 bases are TGCGCCAGCAGCCCCTGGACACAAGGGAACAATGAGCAGTTCTTC. This sequence encodes CASSPWTQGNNEQFF.

The chain recombines TRBV5-8 with TRBJ2-2; D is possibly TRBD1 (6 bases). Germline CDR1 SGHTS, CDR2 YDEGEE. Trimming shortened V by 2 bases and J by 0 bases, and 11 bases separated the two germline ends. The CDR3 runs 16 residues. In nucleotides, the CDR3 is TGTGCCAGCAGCTTCAAGACAGGCTCGAACACCGGGGAGCTGTTTTTT. Its protein is CASSFKTGSNTGELFF.

This clone came up a few times. The rearrangement links TRBV19 to TRBJ2-1; 7 bases line up with TRBD2. The CDR3 is 14 amino acids. Per germline, CDR1 LNHDA and CDR2 SQIVND (reference sequence). With V trimmed by 6 bases and J by 8 bases, 10 bases remained unmatched. CDR3 in DNA: TGTGCCAGTAGCCTCTCCGGGGGGTACCATGAGCAGTTCTTC. Amino acids: CASSLSGGYHEQFF.

The CDR3 bases are TGTGCCAGCAGCCAGGGCTACGAGCAGTACTTC. This encodes CASSQGYEQYF. The chain links TRBV28 to TRBJ2-7; possibly TRBD1 for D (5 bases). V dropped 6 bases and J dropped 3 bases, with 6 bases sitting between them. The CDR3 extends over 11 amino acids. The germline gives CDR1 MDHEN, CDR2 SYDVKM.

The chain joins TRBV28 to TRBJ2-1; TRBD2 might be the D (7 bases). There are 14 residues in the CDR3. Trimming took off 8 bases at V and 6 bases at J, with 17 bases between the two ends. CDR1 is MDHEN, CDR2 SYDVKM, per germline. CDR3 sequence (DNA): TGTGCCAGCCCTAAGGGAGGGGGTAGCAATGAGCAGTTCTTC. Encoded protein: CASPKGGGSNEQFF.

CDR3 nucleotides: TGTGCCAGCAGGCTAGGACAGTCCTTTTGGACCCAGTACTTC. Protein sequence: CASRLGQSFWTQYF. This chain links TRBV6-6 with TRBJ2-5; perhaps TRBD1 as D (6 bases). V was cut by 6 bases and J by 7 bases, with 18 bases left in between. The CDR3 totals 14 residues. Germline loops: CDR1 MNHNY, CDR2 SVGAGI (reference sequence).

V and J are TRBV2 and TRBJ2-7, with D possibly matching TRBD2 (6 bases). V was clipped by 6 bases and J by 3 bases, with 15 bases between them. The CDR3 totals 14 residues. Per germline, CDR1 SNHLY and CDR2 FYNNEI. Written as DNA, the CDR3 is TGTGCCAGCAGGGGCTTACGGACTAACTACGAGCAGTACTTC. Translated: CASRGLRTNYEQYF.

The V gene is TRBV2, the J gene TRBJ1-3; D possibly corresponds to TRBD1 (6 bases). The germline V gene encodes CDR1 SNHLY and CDR2 FYNNEI. Trimming took off 2 bases at V and 0 bases at J, with 11 bases between the two ends. The CDR3 loop spans 16 amino acids. In DNA form, the CDR3 reads TGTGCCAGCAGTGAAAATGCAGGGGACTCTGGAAACACCATATATTTT. Protein sequence: CASSENAGDSGNTIYF. Looking up the rest from reference TRBV2 and TRBJ1-3 gives the full variable domain: EPEVTQTPSHQVTQMGQEVILRCVPISNHLYFYWYRQILGQKVEFLVSFYNNEISEKSEIFDDQFSVERPDGSNFTLKIRSTKLEDSAMYFCASSENAGDSGNTIYFGEGSWLTVV.

This clone has only a few counts. The chain employs TRBV2 and TRBJ2-7, with 9 bases identical to TRBD1. With 6 bases clipped from V and 6 bases from J, the junction kept 9 bases outside the gene matches. The CDR3 is 14 residues long. Germline V CDR1 and CDR2: SNHLY, FYNNEI. CDR3 in DNA: TGTGCCAGCAGACCGGGACAGGGCCTCCTCGAGCAGTACTTC. Amino acids: CASRPGQGLLEQYF.

The chain carries TRBV6-5 and TRBJ1-3; no firm D call. This CDR3 has 13 amino acids. V was pared by 4 bases and J by 1 base, with 5 bases between. The V gene's germline CDR1 is MNHEY and CDR2 SVGAGI. CDR3 bases: TGTGCCAGCAGTTCTAGATCTGGAAACACCATATATTTT. Residues: CASSSRSGNTIYF.

This chain links TRBV11-1 with TRBJ2-2; the D gene is possibly TRBD2 (5 bases). CDR1 and CDR2 (germline): SGHAT, FQDESV (reference sequence). The CDR3 contains 18 residues. The V end lost 6 bases, the J end lost 3 bases, and 23 bases lay between the germline ends. This CDR3 reads CASSELWIGGVDTGELFF. CDR3 sequence (DNA): TGTGCCAGCAGTGAACTGTGGATAGGAGGCGTCGACACCGGGGAGCTGTTTTTT.

The chain recombines TRBV4-2 with TRBJ2-1; D is possibly TRBD2 (6 bases). V lost 1 base, J lost 5 bases, and 9 bases lay in between. This CDR3 is built from 14 residues. The germline CDR1 and CDR2 sequences are LGHNA and YNFKEQ. The CDR3 is CASSQGRENNEQFF. In nucleotides, the CDR3 is TGTGCCAGCAGCCAAGGGAGGGAAAACAATGAGCAGTTCTTC.

This rearrangement joins TRBV28 to TRBJ2-7; possibly TRBD1 for D (5 bases). CDR1 MDHEN and CDR2 SYDVKM come from the germline V gene. The CDR3 has 14 amino acids. V lost 3 bases to trimming and J lost 0 bases, with 9 bases between them. The CDR3 sequence: CASSFSRDSYEQYF. The CDR3 nucleotides are TGTGCCAGCAGTTTCTCCAGGGACTCCTACGAGCAGTACTTC.

The chain uses TRBV29-1 and TRBJ2-7, with unresolved D. Germline assignment: CDR1 SQVTM and CDR2 ANQGSEA. V shed 7 bases and J shed 0 bases, with 4 bases lying between them. This CDR3 comprises 10 residues. The CDR3 sequence: CSAGSYEQYF. DNA for the CDR3: TGCAGCGCAGGCTCCTACGAGCAGTACTTC.

V is TRBV19 and J is TRBJ1-2; TRBD1 matches at 8 bases. V shed 7 bases and J 8 bases; nucleotides not matched to a gene: 9. The CDR3 contains 13 residues. Per the germline V gene, CDR1 is LNHDA and CDR2 is SQIVND (reference sequence). DNA for the CDR3: TGTGCCAGTACCCACGACAGGGGCATCGGCTACACCTTC. Its translation is CASTHDRGIGYTF.

A few counts support this clone. The rearrangement uses TRBV6-5 and TRBJ2-7, with 10 bases matching TRBD2. The CDR3 extends over 15 amino acids. The V gene's germline CDR1 is MNHEY and CDR2 SVGAGI. V shed 1 base and J 6 bases; nucleotides not matched to a gene: 6. CDR3: CASSYWSSGSREQYF. In DNA form, the CDR3 reads TGTGCCAGCAGTTACTGGTCTAGCGGGAGTCGCGAGCAGTACTTC.

The gene calls are TRBV19 and TRBJ2-3; TRBD2 aligns across 13 bases. The trim removed 4 bases at V and 3 bases at J, leaving 7 bases unmatched. CDR3 length equals 17 residues. The germline V gene has CDR1 LNHDA and CDR2 SQIVND (reference sequence). The CDR3 nucleotides read TGTGCCAGTAGTAGGGGGACTAGCGGGATTGGAACAGATACGCAGTATTTT. It codes for CASSRGTSGIGTDTQYF.

This clone appeared a single time. The chain joins TRBV28 to TRBJ2-1; TRBD2 agrees at 7 bases. CDR1 and CDR2 (germline): MDHEN, SYDVKM. V lost 6 bases to trimming and J lost 9 bases; unmatched junction nucleotides: 14. The CDR3 contains 15 residues. The CDR3 loop reads CASSRNRRGGGEQFF. The CDR3 DNA reads as TGTGCCAGCAGCCGAAACCGACGGGGCGGGGGTGAGCAGTTCTTC.

The chain couples TRBV5-1 to TRBJ1-4, with a tentative D call TRBD1 (5 bases). The length of the CDR3 is 14 residues. Trimming removed 4 bases at V and 1 base at J, with 8 bases between. The germline CDR1 and CDR2 sequences are SGHRS and YFSETQ. The CDR3 spells CASSPTVTNEKLFF. CDR3 sequence (DNA): TGCGCCAGCAGCCCGACAGTAACTAATGAAAAACTGTTTTTT.

V gene TRBV5-1 combines with J gene TRBJ1-2; no clear D gene. CDR1 is SGHRS, CDR2 YFSETQ, per germline. The CDR3 has 14 amino acids. The V end was cut by 0 bases, the J end by 0 bases, with 6 bases between. In DNA, the CDR3 is TGCGCCAGCAGCTTGGAAACAGCTAACTATGGCTACACCTTC. Translating it yields CASSLETANYGYTF.

This sequence joins TRBV9 and TRBJ1-2, with 9 bases aligning to TRBD1. The CDR3 covers 17 residues. The germline gives CDR1 SGDLS, CDR2 YYNGEE. The ends lost 0 bases at V and 0 bases at J; junction bases unmatched: 6. CDR3: CASSVGGQGQTNYGYTF. The CDR3 region has the DNA TGTGCCAGCAGCGTAGGGGGACAGGGTCAAACTAACTATGGCTACACCTTC.

The chain is built from TRBV5-8 and TRBJ1-1, with D possibly TRBD1 on 6 matching bases. CDR1 is SGHTS, CDR2 YDEGEE, per germline. The CDR3 totals 15 residues. V gave up 4 bases and J gave up 5 bases, with 18 bases separating them. The CDR3 is CASSRQADGGTEAFF. CDR3 bases: TGTGCCAGCAGCCGACAGGCTGATGGCGGGACTGAAGCTTTCTTT.

The table lists this clone with a few counts. CDR3 bases: TGTGCCAGCAGGGAGGGAGGCTATGGCTACACCTTC. Residues: CASREGGYGYTF. J is TRBJ1-2 and V is TRBV2, with unresolved D. V gave up 6 bases and J gave up 4 bases, with 9 bases separating them. The CDR3 length is 12 residues. Germline CDR1 reads SNHLY; CDR2 reads FYNNEI.

The CDR3 here is CASSLPSGPIYEETQYF. The CDR3 DNA sequence: TGTGCCAGCAGCCTACCCTCAGGCCCCATTTATGAAGAGACCCAGTACTTC. J is TRBJ2-5 and V is TRBV7-6, with D unclear. Germline V CDR1 and CDR2: SGHVS, FNYEAQ. Trimming left V 5 bases short and J 3 bases short, with 22 bases between. The CDR3 is 17 amino acids. Supplemented by reference TRBV7-6 and TRBJ2-5, the full variable domain reads GAGVSQSPRYKVTKRGQDVALRCDPISGHVSLYWYRQALGQGPEFLTYFNYEAQQDKSGLPNDRFSAERPEGSISTLTIQRTEQRDSAMYRCASSLPSGPIYEETQYFGPGTRLLVL.